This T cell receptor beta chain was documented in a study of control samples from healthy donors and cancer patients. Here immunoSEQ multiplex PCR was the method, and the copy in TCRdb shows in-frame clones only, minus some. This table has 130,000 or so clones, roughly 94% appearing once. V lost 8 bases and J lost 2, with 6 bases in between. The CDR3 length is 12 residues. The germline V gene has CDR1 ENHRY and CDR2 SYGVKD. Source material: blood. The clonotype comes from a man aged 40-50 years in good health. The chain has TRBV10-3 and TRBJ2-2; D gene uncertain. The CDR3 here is CAIGGNTGELFF. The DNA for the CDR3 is TGTGCCATCGGCGGCAACACCGGGGAGCTGTTTTTT.